The 25 T cell receptor beta chains presented below share a single source sample, sequenced in a study of cytomegalovirus exposure and HLA in healthy donors. 60 Vbeta and 13 Jbeta primers were used in PCR. Only in-frame clones appear in the TCRdb table, and some are missing; sequencing was by immunoSEQ multiplex PCR. The sample yields under 200,000 clones, roughly 71% seen once. The sequencing sample was made of PBMCs. All receptors come from a girl aged 10-17 years in good health and CMV-seronegative.

This clone occurred once. DNA of the CDR3: TGTGCCAGCAGCAGGACTAGCGGGACCTACAATGAGCAGTTCTTC. The encoded protein is CASSRTSGTYNEQFF. J is TRBJ2-1 and V is TRBV9; the match to TRBD2 covers 12 bases. In germline, CDR1 is SGDLS, CDR2 YYNGEE. The J segment lost 2 bases and the V segment lost 4 bases, leaving 1 base of the junction unmatched. This CDR3 is built from 15 residues. The whole variable domain, filled in from reference TRBV9 and TRBJ2-1, reads DSGVTQTPKHLITATGQRVTLRCSPRSGDLSVYWYQQSLDQGLQFLIQYYNGEERAKGNILERFSAQQFPDLHSELNLSSLELGDSALYFCASSRTSGTYNEQFFGPGTRLTVL.

This clone has more than one count but fewer than ten. V usage is TRBV5-1 and J usage is TRBJ1-5; D is unclear. V lost 4 bases and J lost 6, with 11 bases in between. Germline V gives CDR1 SGHRS, CDR2 YFSETQ. This CDR3 region has 13 residues. CDR3 nucleotides: TGCGCCAGCAGCCAATCGGCGGGTCAGCCCCAGCATTTT. Amino acid sequence: CASSQSAGQPQHF. Together with reference TRBV5-1 and TRBJ1-5, the CDR3 gives the full variable domain: KAGVTQTPRYLIKTRGQQVTLSCSPISGHRSVSWYQQTPGQGLQFLFEYFSETQRNKGNFPGRFSGRQFSNSRSEMNVSTLELGDSALYLCASSQSAGQPQHFGDGTRLSIL.

The genes are TRBV6-1 and TRBJ2-2, with unresolved D. This CDR3 contains 15 residues. The germline V gene has CDR1 MNHNS and CDR2 SASEGT. Trimming shortened V by 2 bases and J by 0 bases, and 7 bases separated the two germline ends. Written as DNA, the CDR3 is TGTGCCAGCAGTGAATTCCCCACGAACACCGGGGAGCTGTTTTTT. Its translation: CASSEFPTNTGELFF.

This clone was detected once. V is TRBV6-1 and J is TRBJ2-5; a weak D match, TRBD2 (6 bases). V lost 4 bases and J 2 bases, leaving 17 bases between the germline ends. This CDR3 region has 16 residues. Germline V gene lookup returns CDR1 MNHNS and CDR2 SASEGT. The CDR3 is CASSGPGLLRQETQYF. CDR3 in DNA: TGTGCCAGCAGTGGGCCGGGACTGTTAAGACAAGAGACCCAGTACTTC.

The J gene is TRBJ2-3, the V gene TRBV27; D is undetermined. The ends were cut back, 7 bases at V and 3 bases at J, with 11 bases in the middle. This CDR3 is 13 amino acids long. The germline V gene has CDR1 MNHEY and CDR2 SMNVEV (reference sequence). The CDR3 coding sequence is TGTGCCAGCATTCCAACATATACAGATACGCAGTATTTT. The encoded protein is CASIPTYTDTQYF.

This chain uses TRBV5-1 with TRBJ2-1; D gene ambiguous. The CDR3 consists of 12 residues. With 1 base removed from V and 4 bases from J, the gap between germline ends came to 3 bases. The germline CDR1 and CDR2 sequences are SGHRS and YFSETQ. This CDR3 reads CASSLQYNEQFF. The CDR3 DNA reads as TGCGCCAGCAGCTTGCAATACAATGAGCAGTTCTTC.

V gene TRBV19 combines with J gene TRBJ2-2, with 8 positions matching TRBD2. The CDR3 is 13 amino acids. V was clipped by 10 bases and J by 2 bases; unmatched bases: 3. Germline V lookup: CDR1 LNHDA, CDR2 SQIVND (reference sequence). The CDR3 reads CATREGNTGELFF. The CDR3 DNA is TGTGCCACCCGGGAGGGAAACACCGGGGAGCTGTTTTTT.

The chain is built from TRBV5-1 and TRBJ1-1; 9 positions match TRBD1. J was trimmed by 7 bases and V by 3 bases; bases with no gene match: 4. Germline assignment: CDR1 SGHRS and CDR2 YFSETQ. This CDR3 comprises 13 residues. The CDR3 sequence: CASSSGQGSEAFF. The CDR3 nucleotides are TGCGCCAGCAGCTCCGGACAGGGGAGTGAAGCTTTCTTT.

The V and J genes are TRBV5-4 and TRBJ2-3, with a possible D match to TRBD2 (6 bases). Trimming took 0 bases from V and 5 from J, leaving 7 bases between them. Germline V gene sequence: CDR1 SGHNT, CDR2 YYREEE (reference sequence). CDR3 length equals 13 residues. The CDR3 loop reads CASSLVAEDTQYF. The CDR3 DNA reads as TGTGCCAGCAGCTTGGTAGCGGAAGATACGCAGTATTTT.

The CDR3 is CASSPGGRVNQPQHF. The DNA for the CDR3 is TGTGCCAGCAGCCCAGGGGGCAGGGTCAATCAGCCCCAGCATTTT. V usage is TRBV7-9 and J usage is TRBJ1-5; 8 bases are shared with TRBD1. CDR1 and CDR2 from the germline V gene are SEHNR and FQNEAQ (reference sequence). The CDR3 runs to 15 residues. The J segment lost 3 bases and the V segment lost 5 bases, leaving 6 bases of the junction unmatched.

The J gene is TRBJ2-5, the V gene TRBV10-3; tentatively, D is TRBD2 (5 bases). Trimming took off 3 bases at V and 2 bases at J, with 10 bases between the two ends. The CDR3 is 14 residues long. Germline CDR1 and CDR2: ENHRY and SYGVKD. CDR3 nucleotide sequence: TGTGCCATCAGTGATCCGGGGAGTCAAGAGACCCAGTACTTC. Protein: CAISDPGSQETQYF.

The rearrangement uses TRBV7-2 and TRBJ2-7; tentatively, D is TRBD2 (5 bases). The germline CDR1 and CDR2 sequences are SGHTA and FQGNSA. The CDR3 length is 14 residues. The V end was cut by 3 bases, the J end by 2 bases, with 11 bases between. The CDR3 nucleotides are TGTGCCAGCAGCTTGAGAGGGCCACCCTACGAGCAGTACTTC. It is translated as CASSLRGPPYEQYF.

V and J are TRBV6-1 and TRBJ2-2; D gene uncertain. Germline CDR1 and CDR2: MNHNS and SASEGT. V gave up 8 bases and J gave up 5 bases, with 3 bases separating them. This CDR3 spans 10 amino acids. The CDR3 here is CASSTGELFF. CDR3 DNA: TGTGCCAGCTCGACCGGGGAGCTGTTTTTT.

The chain joins TRBV9 to TRBJ2-5, with TRBD2 matching over 10 bases. V lost 2 bases to trimming and J lost 3 bases; unmatched junction nucleotides: 7. CDR3 length: 16 residues. The germline V gene encodes CDR1 SGDLS and CDR2 YYNGEE. The CDR3 here is CASSVTSGALEETQYF. The CDR3 bases are TGTGCCAGCAGCGTCACTAGCGGGGCCCTAGAAGAGACCCAGTACTTC.

The gene calls are TRBV7-2 and TRBJ1-2, with D tentatively TRBD1 (6 bases). Per germline, CDR1 SGHTA and CDR2 FQGNSA. The CDR3 length is 16 residues. V was trimmed by 5 bases and J by 7 bases, leaving 23 bases between them. CDR3 DNA sequence: TGTGCCAGCAGCACCCGGACAGTTCCGGGGCTTTCTGGCTACACCTTC. Its translation: CASSTRTVPGLSGYTF.

This clone turned up a few times. V gene TRBV19 combines with J gene TRBJ1-1; D is uncertain. The V and J ends lost 9 bases and 0 bases respectively, with 5 bases between them. The germline V gene encodes CDR1 LNHDA and CDR2 SQIVND (reference sequence). The CDR3 extends over 11 amino acids. The CDR3 sequence is CARTLNTEAFF. CDR3 DNA: TGTGCCAGGACACTGAACACTGAAGCTTTCTTT.

The V call is TRBV5-6, the J call TRBJ1-2; D is unresolved. CDR1 and CDR2 from the germline V gene are SGHDT and YYEEEE. This CDR3 has 13 residues. The V gene lost 5 bases and the J gene lost 6 bases, with 14 bases spanning the gap. The CDR3 nucleotides are TGTGCCAGCAGGAGCTTGCACCGGGATGGCTACACCTTC. It codes for CASRSLHRDGYTF. The full variable domain, rest sourced from reference TRBV5-6 and TRBJ1-2, is DAGVTQSPTHLIKTRGQQVTLRCSPKSGHDTVSWYQQALGQGPQFIFQYYEEEERQRGNFPDRFSGHQFPNYSSELNVNALLLGDSALYLCASRSLHRDGYTFGSGTRLTVV.

The chain recombines TRBV7-3 with TRBJ2-2; 8 nucleotides agree with TRBD1. This CDR3 region has 16 residues. CDR1 is SGHTA and CDR2 is FQGTGA in the germline V gene. V shed 5 bases, J shed 4 bases, and the junction held 9 bases outside the gene matches. This CDR3 is CASSGQGSPATGELFF. CDR3 nucleotide sequence: TGTGCCAGCAGCGGACAGGGCAGTCCGGCCACCGGGGAGCTGTTTTTT.

The V gene is TRBV25-1, the J gene TRBJ2-3; the D is unclear. Germline lookup yields CDR1 MGHDK and CDR2 SYGVNS. The CDR3 sequence is 13 residues long. The ends were cut back, 6 bases at V and 2 bases at J, with 9 bases in the middle. Written as DNA, the CDR3 is TGTGCCAGCAGGCAGTCTTCCACAGATACGCAGTATTTT. Protein sequence: CASRQSSTDTQYF. The full variable domain, with the rest looked up from reference TRBV25-1 and TRBJ2-3, is EADIYQTPRYLVIGTGKKITLECSQTMGHDKMYWYQQDPGMELHLIHYSYGVNSTEKGDLSSESTVSRIRTEHFPLTLESARPSHTSQYLCASRQSSTDTQYFGPGTRLTVL.

This clone has a handful of counts. V gene TRBV2 combines with J gene TRBJ1-2, with a tentative D call TRBD1 (5 bases). V gave up 4 bases and J gave up 2 bases, with 5 bases separating them. The CDR3 contains 12 residues. In germline, CDR1 is SNHLY, CDR2 FYNNEI. Here the CDR3 DNA reads TGTGCCAGCAGTGGACAGAACTATGGCTACACCTTC. This translates into CASSGQNYGYTF.

The rearrangement joins TRBV9 to TRBJ1-4; tentative D call: TRBD1 (5 bases). V gave up 2 bases and J gave up 4 bases, with 12 bases separating them. Germline CDR1 and CDR2: SGDLS and YYNGEE. This CDR3 is 15 amino acids long. The CDR3 region has the DNA TGTGCCAGCAGCGTGTCGGGGGAGCTTAATGAAAAACTGTTTTTT. Its protein is CASSVSGELNEKLFF.

This clone was picked up a small number of times. The V gene is TRBV25-1, the J gene TRBJ2-3, with 9 nucleotides matching TRBD2. The V segment lost 11 bases and the J segment 9 bases; nucleotides outside the gene matches: 15. The germline V gene has CDR1 MGHDK and CDR2 SYGVNS. The CDR3 has 14 amino acids. CDR3 sequence (DNA): TGTGCCGCTGAAGGAATAGCGGGGGCGGGGACGCAGTATTTT. It is translated as CAAEGIAGAGTQYF.

The V and J genes are TRBV2 and TRBJ2-7, with D possibly being TRBD1 (6 bases). This CDR3 has 17 amino acids. V lost 0 bases, J lost 0 bases, and 15 bases lay in between. Germline CDR1 SNHLY, CDR2 FYNNEI. CDR3 in amino acids: CASSEALRTARSYEQYF. As DNA, the CDR3 is TGTGCCAGCAGTGAAGCTTTAAGGACAGCCCGCTCCTACGAGCAGTACTTC.

This clone was detected once. CDR3 DNA sequence: TGTGCCACCAGTTTAGGACTAGCGGATGAAGAGACCCAGTACTTC. Protein sequence: CATSLGLADEETQYF. The V gene is TRBV15, the J gene TRBJ2-5, with TRBD2 matching over 10 bases. Trimming removed 6 bases from V and 3 bases from J; junction bases left unmatched: 7. This CDR3 is built from 15 residues. Germline CDR1 LNHNV, CDR2 YYDKDF (reference sequence).

Only a few counts were recorded for this clone. The chain recombines TRBV7-8 with TRBJ1-1; TRBD1 matches 8 bases. The trim removed 4 bases at V and 5 bases at J, leaving 9 bases unmatched. CDR1 and CDR2 (germline): SGHVS, FQNEAQ. This CDR3 spans 15 amino acids. CDR3: CASSWGRGQGTEAFF. DNA of the CDR3: TGTGCCAGCAGCTGGGGCAGGGGGCAGGGGACTGAAGCTTTCTTT.